These T cell receptor beta chains were read from a single sample in a study of CD8+CD57+ T cells in acquired aplastic anemia. MiXCR, run by TCRdb on the reads, gives a single entry per CDR3 protein. Here the sample spans 100,000 to 150,000 distinct CDR3 sequences, roughly 50% being singletons. Sequenced input: sorted CD4+, CD8+, or CD8+CD57+ T cells (not recorded which) from PBMCs. Source of these receptors: a human donor in good health, serving as a control. CDR3s include the opening cysteine and the closing phenylalanine or tryptophan. The D gene is left open where the match is weak. A clone size is listed for some rows: how often the clone was seen (once, few, many), or a class if it is expanded.

v_call,clone_size,d_call,j_call,cdr3_aa,cdr3_nt
TRBV5-1,.,.,TRBJ1-1,CASRRVMNTEAFF,TGCGCCAGTAGGCGGGTCATGAACACTGAAGCTTTCTTT
TRBV5-1,.,TRBD1,TRBJ1-5,CASSLGEGGDFYSNQPQHF,TGCGCCAGCAGCTTGGGGGAAGGGGGCGACTTTTATAGCAATCAGCCCCAGCATTTT
TRBV20-1,.,.,TRBJ2-2,CSAVPTNTGELFF,TGCAGTGCTGTACCGACCAACACCGGGGAGCTGTTTTTT
TRBV5-4,few,TRBD2,TRBJ2-4,CASSLGFAGGSGDIQYF,TGTGCCAGCAGCTTGGGGTTTGCGGGCGGGAGTGGGGACATTCAGTACTTC
TRBV2,.,TRBD1,TRBJ2-7,CASRQGQGAWEQYF,TGTGCCAGCAGGCAGGGACAGGGGGCTTGGGAGCAGTACTTC
TRBV5-1,many,TRBD2,TRBJ2-3,CASSGLASTDTQYF,TGCGCCAGCTCGGGACTAGCTAGCACAGATACGCAGTATTTT
TRBV4-2,.,.,TRBJ2-5,CASSPGGGFTQETQYF,TGTGCCAGCAGCCCAGGTGGGGGTTTTACCCAAGAGACCCAGTACTTC
TRBV12-3/TRBV12-4,.,TRBD2,TRBJ2-3,CASSSTSGGGTDTQYF,TGTGCCAGCAGTTCAACTAGCGGGGGGGGCACAGATACGCAGTATTTT
TRBV10-3,.,.,TRBJ1-2,CATQDDYGYTF,TGTGCCACCCAGGACGACTATGGCTACACCTTC
TRBV11-2,many,.,TRBJ1-2,CASSNRGGPTYGYTF,TGTGCCAGCAGCAATAGGGGGGGACCGACCTATGGCTACACCTTC
TRBV24-1,.,.,TRBJ1-2,CATSQGPGYGYTF,TGTGCCACCAGTCAGGGGCCAGGCTATGGCTACACCTTC
TRBV6-5,.,TRBD1,TRBJ2-7,CASSSGTGFSEQYF,TGTGCCAGCAGTTCCGGGACAGGGTTTAGCGAGCAGTACTTC
TRBV19,.,.,TRBJ2-7,CASRAAGSYEQYF,TGTGCCAGTAGGGCAGCTGGTTCCTACGAGCAGTACTTC
TRBV11-3,many,.,TRBJ2-3,CASSLDRVSVTYTDTQYF,TGTGCCAGCAGCTTAGATAGAGTTTCAGTGACGTACACAGATACGCAGTATTTT
TRBV20-1,once,.,TRBJ2-6,CSAVGRSSSGANVLTF,TGCAGTGCTGTGGGACGTTCTTCCTCTGGGGCCAACGTCCTGACTTTC
TRBV6-1,many,.,TRBJ1-2,CASSPGPSGANYGYTF,TGTGCCAGCAGCCCCGGGCCATCCGGGGCTAACTATGGCTACACCTTC
TRBV19,many,.,TRBJ1-4,CASSLRLREKLFF,TGTGCCAGTAGTCTTCGACTGCGGGAAAAACTGTTTTTT
TRBV12-3/TRBV12-4,many,.,TRBJ2-1,CASSFGRAYNEQFF,TGTGCCAGCAGTTTTGGCAGAGCCTACAATGAGCAGTTCTTC
TRBV11-2,.,TRBD1,TRBJ2-5,CASSLAGTGTGETQYF,TGTGCCAGCAGCTTAGCTGGGACAGGGACGGGGGAGACCCAGTACTTC
TRBV30,many,TRBD1,TRBJ1-2,CAWSWGQGASSGYTF,TGTGCCTGGAGTTGGGGACAGGGGGCATCAAGTGGCTACACCTTC
TRBV4-1,.,.,TRBJ2-2,CASSQVGGVEGEPFF,TGCGCCAGCAGCCAAGTCGGCGGGGTGGAAGGGGAGCCGTTTTTT
TRBV6-2/TRBV6-3,many,TRBD2,TRBJ2-5,CASSNMGRGAKETQYF,TGTGCCAGCAGTAACATGGGGCGGGGGGCCAAAGAGACCCAGTACTTC
TRBV6-1,few,.,TRBJ2-2,CASTAGEGTGELFF,TGTGCCAGCACCGCCGGTGAGGGGACCGGGGAGCTGTTTTTT
TRBV2,.,TRBD2,TRBJ2-7,CASTGGLAGGYEQYF,TGTGCCAGCACAGGTGGACTAGCGGGAGGGTACGAGCAGTACTTC
TRBV19,few,.,TRBJ2-5,CASSGKTAHLETQYF,TGTGCCAGTAGTGGGAAGACAGCACATTTAGAGACCCAGTACTTC
TRBV7-9,many,TRBD2,TRBJ2-1,CASSLLAGGHNEQFF,TGTGCCAGCAGCTTACTAGCGGGGGGGCACAATGAGCAGTTCTTC
TRBV12-3/TRBV12-4,.,.,TRBJ2-3,CASSWGRLGGDTQYF,TGTGCCAGCAGTTGGGGGCGGCTCGGCGGAGATACGCAGTATTTT
TRBV6-1,.,TRBD1,TRBJ1-5,CASSDGQGSQPQHF,TGTGCCAGCAGCGACGGACAGGGTAGTCAGCCCCAGCATTTT
TRBV20-1,.,TRBD2,TRBJ2-7,CSATPGTSKAYEQYF,TGCAGTGCTACCCCAGGGACTAGTAAGGCCTACGAGCAGTACTTC
TRBV5-1,many,.,TRBJ2-3,CASSLMTGGTDTQYF,TGCGCCAGCAGCTTGATGACTGGAGGCACAGATACGCAGTATTTT
TRBV7-8,.,.,TRBJ2-3,CASSSQGGTQYF,TGTGCCAGCAGTAGCCAGGGGGGTACGCAGTATTTT
TRBV20-1,many,.,TRBJ1-2,CSASGQRDPYGYTF,TGCAGTGCTAGTGGGCAGCGAGACCCCTATGGCTACACCTTC
TRBV24-1,.,TRBD1,TRBJ2-7,CATSDGGTGTYEQYF,TGTGCCACCAGTGACGGTGGGACAGGGACCTACGAGCAGTACTTC
TRBV11-2,.,.,TRBJ2-1,CASSYADRPTGEQFF,TGTGCCAGCAGCTACGCCGACAGGCCGACGGGTGAGCAGTTCTTC
TRBV10-3,many,TRBD1,TRBJ1-4,CAIRGGDRDEKLFF,TGTGCCATCAGGGGTGGGGACAGGGATGAAAAACTGTTTTTT
TRBV20-1,once,.,TRBJ2-7,CSARDKDGLYEQYF,TGCAGTGCTAGAGATAAAGACGGGTTATACGAGCAGTACTTC
TRBV7-9,.,.,TRBJ2-5,CASSLVAEETQYF,TGTGCCAGCAGCTTAGTGGCGGAAGAGACCCAGTACTTC
TRBV20-1,many,TRBD1,TRBJ2-3,CSARAQGWIADTQYF,TGCAGTGCTAGAGCACAGGGGTGGATCGCAGATACGCAGTATTTT
TRBV15,.,.,TRBJ2-3,CATSRVRGKYSGDTQYF,TGTGCCACCAGCAGAGTCCGGGGTAAATATAGTGGAGATACGCAGTATTTT
TRBV2,.,TRBD1,TRBJ1-5,CASIRDRRSNQPQHF,TGTGCCAGCATCCGGGACAGACGTAGCAATCAGCCCCAGCATTTT
TRBV6-5,many,.,TRBJ2-6,CASSSGYGANVLTF,TGTGCCAGCAGTTCAGGGTATGGGGCCAACGTCCTGACTTTC
TRBV7-8,many,.,TRBJ2-1,CASSLVETTYNEQFF,TGTGCCAGCAGCTTAGTTGAGACAACATACAATGAGCAGTTCTTC
TRBV12-5,many,.,TRBJ1-2,CASGTGSTLTPALYF,TGTGCTAGTGGTACCGGATCGACTCTGACGCCGGCCCTTTACTTC
TRBV10-2,.,TRBD2,TRBJ2-5,CASSETSGSIVGETQYF,TGCGCCAGCAGTGAGACTAGCGGGAGCATAGTAGGAGAGACCCAGTACTTC
TRBV5-4,many,TRBD1,TRBJ1-1,CASSLGGFGTEAFF,TGTGCCAGCAGCTTAGGGGGCTTCGGCACTGAAGCTTTCTTT
TRBV13,.,TRBD2,TRBJ2-5,CASSFLGGAGTRQETQYF,TGTGCCAGCAGCTTTCTGGGGGGAGCGGGGACCAGACAAGAGACCCAGTACTTC
TRBV7-6,many,.,TRBJ2-5,CASSTRSYQETQYF,TGTGCCAGCAGCACTAGATCGTACCAAGAGACCCAGTACTTC
TRBV15,.,TRBD1,TRBJ2-7,CATSRVMRQGTTREQYF,TGTGCCACCAGCAGAGTGATGAGACAGGGAACTACTCGCGAGCAGTACTTC
TRBV15,.,TRBD1,TRBJ2-7,CATSRDRQGISEQYF,TGTGCCACCAGCAGAGATCGACAGGGTATTTCCGAGCAGTACTTC
TRBV19,many,.,TRBJ2-7,CASSGTASSYEQYF,TGTGCCAGTAGCGGGACGGCGAGCTCCTACGAGCAGTACTTC
TRBV7-6,.,TRBD2,TRBJ2-1,CASSHLAGGQFF,TGTGCCAGCAGCCACCTAGCGGGGGGGCAGTTCTTC
TRBV30,few,.,TRBJ1-1,CAWSIIDRMVTEAFF,TGTGCCTGGAGTATAATTGACAGAATGGTCACTGAAGCTTTCTTT
TRBV14,.,TRBD2,TRBJ2-1,CASSQLLLAGGIPNEQFF,TGTGCCAGCAGCCAACTCCTTCTAGCGGGGGGGATCCCCAATGAGCAGTTCTTC
TRBV20-1,many,.,TRBJ1-2,CSPVRGGTNYGYTF,TGCAGCCCTGTGCGGGGAGGTACTAACTATGGCTACACCTTC
TRBV4-3,many,.,TRBJ1-3,CASSQGVGQGNTIYF,TGCGCCAGCAGCCAAGGGGTAGGACAGGGAAACACCATATATTTT
TRBV20-1,many,TRBD1,TRBJ1-2,CSAPTGTNYGYTF,TGCAGTGCGCCGACAGGGACTAATTATGGCTACACCTTC
TRBV10-3,.,TRBD1,TRBJ2-7,CAIMEDRAGEQYF,TGTGCCATCATGGAGGACAGGGCTGGGGAGCAGTACTTC
TRBV20-1,.,TRBD2,TRBJ2-5,CTAARGGLAGGTRETQYF,TGCACTGCTGCTAGAGGGGGACTAGCGGGGGGGACTCGGGAGACCCAGTACTTC
TRBV5-4,.,.,TRBJ2-3,CASSLGGRRGTDTQYF,TGTGCCAGCAGCTTGGGAGGGAGGCGGGGCACAGATACGCAGTATTTT